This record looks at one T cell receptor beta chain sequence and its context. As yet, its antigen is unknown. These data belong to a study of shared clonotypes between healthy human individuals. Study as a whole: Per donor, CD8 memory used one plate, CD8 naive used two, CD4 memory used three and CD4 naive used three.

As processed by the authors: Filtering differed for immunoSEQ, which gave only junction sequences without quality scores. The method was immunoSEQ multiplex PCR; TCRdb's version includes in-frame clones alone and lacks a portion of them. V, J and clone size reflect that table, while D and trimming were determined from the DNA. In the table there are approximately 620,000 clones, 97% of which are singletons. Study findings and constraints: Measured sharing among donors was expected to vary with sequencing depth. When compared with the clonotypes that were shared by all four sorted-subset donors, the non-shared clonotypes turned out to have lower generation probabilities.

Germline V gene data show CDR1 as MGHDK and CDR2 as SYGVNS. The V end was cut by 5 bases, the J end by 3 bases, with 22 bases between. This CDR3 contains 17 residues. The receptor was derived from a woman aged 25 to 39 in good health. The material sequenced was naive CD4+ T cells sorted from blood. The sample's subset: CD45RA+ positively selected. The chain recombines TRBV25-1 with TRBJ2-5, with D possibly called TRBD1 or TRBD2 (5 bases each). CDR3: CASSLPLGAGGEETQYF. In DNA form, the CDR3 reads TGTGCCAGCAGTCTACCCCTAGGGGCGGGCGGTGAAGAGACCCAGTACTTC.